This paragraph reports one TCR beta chain. What it binds is not known. Looked up from germline, CDR1 is SGHRS and CDR2 is YFSETQ. With 0 bases clipped from V and 5 bases from J, the junction kept 7 bases outside the gene matches. This CDR3 spans 16 amino acids. PCR amplification relied on 60 Vbeta primers (plus 13 Jbeta primers). This table comes from immunoSEQ multiplex PCR, and its TCRdb copy is limited to in-frame clones, with some not included. The table has under 200,000 clones, 65% to 90% seen once. This entry is derived from a study of cytomegalovirus exposure and HLA in healthy donors. Study as a whole: As released early, the data held roughly 85 million unique TCRs from HLA-typed donors. Study-level points and caveats: In most subjects, TCR beta sequences reportedly gave accurate predictions of HLA-A and HLA-B alleles. A later analysis associated 15,000 or so TCR beta sequences with HLA alleles at a 0.05 false discovery rate.

Regarding donors, all were healthy bone marrow donors. The V gene is TRBV5-1, the J gene TRBJ2-5, with 10 bases aligning to TRBD2. What was sequenced was PBMCs. The sequence was collected from a human donor in good health. The CDR3 DNA reads as TGCGCCAGCAGCTTGGGGACAGCGGGGGGGCCTGAGACCCAGTACTTC. Translation gives CASSLGTAGGPETQYF.